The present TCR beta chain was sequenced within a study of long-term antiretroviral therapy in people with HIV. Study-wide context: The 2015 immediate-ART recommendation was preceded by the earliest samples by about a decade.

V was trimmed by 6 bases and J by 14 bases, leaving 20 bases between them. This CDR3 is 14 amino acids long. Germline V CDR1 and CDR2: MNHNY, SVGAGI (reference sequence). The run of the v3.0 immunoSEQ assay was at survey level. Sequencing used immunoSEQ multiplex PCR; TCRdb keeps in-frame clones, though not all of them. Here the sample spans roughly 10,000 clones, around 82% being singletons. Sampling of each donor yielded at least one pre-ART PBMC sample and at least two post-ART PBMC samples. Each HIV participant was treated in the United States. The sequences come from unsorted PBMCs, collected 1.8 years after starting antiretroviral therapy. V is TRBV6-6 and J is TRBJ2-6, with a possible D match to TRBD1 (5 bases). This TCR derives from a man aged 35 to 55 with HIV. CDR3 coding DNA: TGTGCCAGCAGCTTCCTCCGGCAACAGGAGATCCTGACTTTC. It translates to CASSFLRQQEILTF.